This section outlines one T cell receptor beta chain sequence together with its context. The antigen is undetermined. The sample comes from a study of T cell responses to AZD1222 COVID-19 vaccine. The study's findings and limits: Regions 160-218 and 743-854 held dominance among vaccine-associated CD4 TCRs, which spanned spike. Baseline seropositives among AZD1222 recipients totaled only five to seven. Compared with day 0, the breadth and depth of the Spike-specific TCR repertoire rose significantly after two doses of AZD1222. The donor group comprised mostly white British people and more females; the analysis possibly underestimated clonal diversity.

Profiling relied on immunoSEQ multiplex PCR, and the TCRdb table lists in-frame clones only, not all of them. The data show some 130,000 clones, around nine tenths seen once. The CDR3 is 16 residues long. The germline CDR1 and CDR2 sequences are MDHEN and SYDVKM. Unmatched junction bases numbered 10, after V lost 5 bases and J lost 6 bases. The sample here was peripheral blood, taken 28 days after the second AZD1222 dose. The rearrangement joins TRBV28 to TRBJ2-1, with 10 bases aligning to TRBD2. This clonotype originated in an adult who received the AZD1222 COVID-19 vaccine. This CDR3 reads CASSISGTSASNEQFF. The CDR3 DNA is TGTGCCAGCAGTATATCCGGGACTAGCGCAAGCAATGAGCAGTTCTTC.